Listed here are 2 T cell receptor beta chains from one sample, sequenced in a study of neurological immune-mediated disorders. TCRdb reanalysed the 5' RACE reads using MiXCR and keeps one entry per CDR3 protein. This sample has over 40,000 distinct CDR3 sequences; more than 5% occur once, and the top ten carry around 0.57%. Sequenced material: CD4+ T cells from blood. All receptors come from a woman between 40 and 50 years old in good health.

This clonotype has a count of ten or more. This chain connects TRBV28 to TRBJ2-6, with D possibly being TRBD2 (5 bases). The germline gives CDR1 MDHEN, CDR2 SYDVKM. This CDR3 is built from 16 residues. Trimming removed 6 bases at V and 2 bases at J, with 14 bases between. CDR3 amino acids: CASSTHGGPGANVLTF. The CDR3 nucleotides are TGTGCCAGCAGCACCCACGGAGGCCCTGGGGCCAACGTCCTGACTTTC.

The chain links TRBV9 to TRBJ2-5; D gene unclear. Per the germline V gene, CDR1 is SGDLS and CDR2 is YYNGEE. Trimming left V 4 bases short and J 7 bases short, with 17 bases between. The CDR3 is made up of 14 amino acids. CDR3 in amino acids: CASSLQEAEGTQYF. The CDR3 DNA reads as TGTGCCAGCAGCCTCCAGGAAGCCGAAGGGACCCAGTACTTC.